This T cell receptor beta chain is from a study of metastatic and nonmetastatic thyroid tumors (dated by TCRdb to the early 2020s). With regard to the full study: Repertoires were compared across peripheral blood and tumor or nodule tissue samples from malignant and benign thyroid patients.

Receptor libraries were prepared by PCR. Sequencing used an Illumina HiSeq 4000. High-throughput sequencing was used to profile the TCR beta-chain CDR3 region of every patient. On the study's bioinformatics: CDR3 differences across clinicopathological groups were used to build a classifier for discriminating distant-metastatic papillary thyroid cancer patients. Repertoire diversity was assessed with the Shannon index, and tumor-blood repertoire similarity with the Morisita-Horn index. TCRdb itself trimmed the public reads at Q25 with fastp, ran MiXCR and retained productive beta chains. TCRdb, rather than the study authors, made the V and J calls. Counted in this sample were more than 20,000 clones; approximately 24% of them appeared once. The ten largest clones capture 12% of the sample. A word on this clone: Its cognate antigen has yet to be identified. A much larger clone differs by one base, so this may be a read error.

Beyond this particular receptor, the publication reports: In both blood and tumor samples, malignant tumors were reported to have significantly higher TCR beta diversity than benign nodules.

Before undergoing thyroid surgery, none of the patients had been given any kind of treatment. The study retrospectively analysed patient clinical samples collected from about 2012 to 2018 using T-cell receptor beta sequencing. The germline ends are 8 bases apart after V is trimmed by 8 bases and J by 0 bases. The CDR3 spans 14 residues, from the cysteine through the phenylalanine. Solely the CDR3 DNA is kept, with 42 bases framed from the first base. For CDR1 and CDR2, the germline V gene lists SNHLY and FYNNEI. This receptor was taken from a male donor with papillary thyroid cancer or a benign thyroid nodule (not recorded which). Some clones in this sample may be carry-over from other donors' samples. This chain is built from TRBV2 and TRBJ2-6; there is no confident call for the D gene. The sample comprised tumor tissue. CDR3 reads: CASSSDSGANVLTF. In nucleotide form, the sequence is TGTGCCAGCTCATCAGACTCTGGGGCCAACGTCCTGACTTTC.